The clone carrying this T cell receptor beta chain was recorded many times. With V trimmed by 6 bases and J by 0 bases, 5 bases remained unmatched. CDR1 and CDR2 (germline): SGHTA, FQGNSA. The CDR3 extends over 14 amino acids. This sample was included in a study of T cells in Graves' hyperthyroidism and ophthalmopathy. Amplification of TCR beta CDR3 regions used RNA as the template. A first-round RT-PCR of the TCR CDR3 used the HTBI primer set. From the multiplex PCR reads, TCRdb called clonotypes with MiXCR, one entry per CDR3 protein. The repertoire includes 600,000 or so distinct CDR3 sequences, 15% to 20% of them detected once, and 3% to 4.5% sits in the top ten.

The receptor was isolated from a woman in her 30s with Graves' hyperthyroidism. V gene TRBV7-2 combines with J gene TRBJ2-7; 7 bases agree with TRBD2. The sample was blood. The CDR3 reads CASRPSGNSYEQYF. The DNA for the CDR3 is TGTGCCAGCAGGCCTAGCGGAAACTCCTACGAGCAGTACTTC. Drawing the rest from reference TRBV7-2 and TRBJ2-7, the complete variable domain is GAGVSQSPSNKVTEKGKDVELRCDPISGHTALYWYRQSLGQGLEFLIYFQGNSAPDKSGLPSDRFSAERTGGSVSTLTIQRTQQEDSAVYLCASRPSGNSYEQYFGPGTRLTVT.